Presented here are 7 T cell receptor beta chains from one specimen sequenced in a study of T cells in Graves' hyperthyroidism and ophthalmopathy. Using RNA transcripts as the source, TCR beta CDR3 regions were amplified. An initial round of RT-PCR targeting the TCR CDR3 relied on the HTBI primer set. TCRdb re-analysed the multiplex PCR reads in MiXCR, keeping a single row per CDR3 protein. Seen here are a few hundred thousand distinct CDR3 sequences, approximately 17% observed once, and the top ten hold under 20%. Sequencing was performed on blood. The receptor source for this set is a woman aged 18-35 years with Graves' ophthalmopathy.

This clonotype was seen more than once but under ten times. This chain connects TRBV29-1 to TRBJ2-2; 9 bases fit TRBD1. V trimming: 6 bases; J trimming: 1 base; junction bases outside the gene matches: 0. The length of the CDR3 is 13 residues. Germline CDR1 SQVTM, CDR2 ANQGSEA. This CDR3 reads CSVGQGNTGELFF. As DNA, the CDR3 is TGCAGCGTGGGACAGGGGAACACCGGGGAGCTGTTTTTT.

This clonotype was counted between two and nine times. This rearrangement joins TRBV20-1 to TRBJ2-7; the D gene could be TRBD1 or TRBD2 (5 bases each). V was trimmed by 3 bases and J by 2 bases, leaving 17 bases between them. The CDR3 has 15 residues. CDR1 and CDR2 from the germline V gene are DFQATT and SNEGSKA (reference sequence). This CDR3 reads CSARDDRGSTYEQYF. For the CDR3, the DNA is TGCAGTGCTAGGGACGATCGGGGCTCCACCTACGAGCAGTACTTC.

This clonotype was seen ten or more times. The CDR3 coding sequence is TGTGCCAGCAGTAGGTCCCCGGGGAGCACTGAAGCTTTCTTT. Translated, it gives CASSRSPGSTEAFF. The gene calls are TRBV6-1 and TRBJ1-1; D remains unclear. The CDR3 spans 14 residues. Germline-derived CDR1 and CDR2 are MNHNS and SASEGT. Trimming stripped 5 bases from V and 4 bases from J, with 14 bases between.

This clonotype was detected ten times or more. This chain joins TRBV2 and TRBJ2-7; D is unresolved. The CDR3 is 16 amino acids. The germline V and J ends were trimmed by 2 bases and 4 bases, with 18 bases remaining between them. In germline, CDR1 is SNHLY, CDR2 FYNNEI. CDR3 loop: CASSEPLRPIPYEQYF. The CDR3 DNA sequence: TGTGCCAGCAGTGAACCACTGAGGCCGATTCCGTACGAGCAGTACTTC. Full variable domain (outside the CDR3, taken from reference TRBV2 and TRBJ2-7): EPEVTQTPSHQVTQMGQEVILRCVPISNHLYFYWYRQILGQKVEFLVSFYNNEISEKSEIFDDQFSVERPDGSNFTLKIRSTKLEDSAMYFCASSEPLRPIPYEQYFGPGTRLTVT.

This clonotype was observed many times. This chain links TRBV12-3 or TRBV12-4 with TRBJ1-5, with 8 bases aligning to TRBD1. CDR3 length equals 15 residues. V was pared by 6 bases and J by 1 base, with 5 bases of the junction left unmatched. CDR3 residues: CASSVQGASNQPQHF. CDR3 coding DNA: TGTGCCAGCAGCGTGCAGGGGGCGAGCAATCAGCCCCAGCATTTT.

In its sample, this clonotype was seen many times. This chain uses TRBV3-1 with TRBJ2-7; 11 positions agree with TRBD2. After removal of 0 bases from V and 0 bases from J, the junction contained 7 bases not matched to a gene. CDR3 length: 18 amino acids. Germline V CDR1 and CDR2: LGHDT, YNNKEL (reference sequence). CDR3 nucleotide sequence: TGTGCCAGCAGCCAAGAGAAGCTGGGACTAGCGGTCTCCTACGAGCAGTACTTC. This gives the protein CASSQEKLGLAVSYEQYF.

The rearrangement joins TRBV7-3 to TRBJ2-1; unclear D gene. From germline, CDR1 is SGHTA and CDR2 FQGTGA. V lost 2 bases, J lost 7 bases, and 15 bases lay in between. This CDR3 contains 15 residues. The CDR3 here is CASSLVGRSLNEQFF. The CDR3 bases are TGTGCCAGCAGCTTAGTTGGTCGTAGTTTGAATGAGCAGTTCTTC.